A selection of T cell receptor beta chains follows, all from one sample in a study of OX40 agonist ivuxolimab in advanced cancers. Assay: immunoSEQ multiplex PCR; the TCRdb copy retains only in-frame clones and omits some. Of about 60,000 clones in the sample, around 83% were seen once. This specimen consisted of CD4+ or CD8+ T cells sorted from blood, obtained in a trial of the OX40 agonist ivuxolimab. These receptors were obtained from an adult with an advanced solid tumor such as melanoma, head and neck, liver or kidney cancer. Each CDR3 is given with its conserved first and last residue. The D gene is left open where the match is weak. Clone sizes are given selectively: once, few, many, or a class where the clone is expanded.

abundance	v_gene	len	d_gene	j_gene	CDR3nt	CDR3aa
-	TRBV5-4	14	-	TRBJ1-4	TGTGCCAGCAGCTTTGGAGGGAACGATGAAAAACTGTTTTTT	CASSFGGNDEKLFF
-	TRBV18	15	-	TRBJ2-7	TGTGCCAGCTCACCAGCGGGACAGACCGATGGTGGGCAGTACTTC	CASSPAGQTDGGQYF
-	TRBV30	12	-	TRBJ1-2	TGTGCCTGGACCCCGGGGGGGCATGGCTACACCTTC	CAWTPGGHGYTF
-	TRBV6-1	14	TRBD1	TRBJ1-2	TGTGCCAGCATTAACGACAGGGCTGGCTATGGCTACACCTTC	CASINDRAGYGYTF
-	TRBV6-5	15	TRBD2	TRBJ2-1	TGTGCCACCAGGACTAGCGGAAGCTCCTACAATGAGCAGTTCTTC	CATRTSGSSYNEQFF
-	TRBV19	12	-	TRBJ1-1	TGTGCCAGTACCAATGTGGGCACTGAAGCTTTCTTT	CASTNVGTEAFF
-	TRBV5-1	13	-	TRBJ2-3	TGCGCCAGCAGCTTGGAAAGCACAGATACGCAGTATTTT	CASSLESTDTQYF
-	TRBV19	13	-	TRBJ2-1	TGTGCCAGTATGGCCAGGGAGAACAATGAGCAGTTCTTC	CASMARENNEQFF
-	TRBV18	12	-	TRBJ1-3	TGTGCCAGCTCAAAGCTGGAAAACACCATATATTTT	CASSKLENTIYF
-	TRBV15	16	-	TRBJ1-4	TGTGCCACCAGCAGTCCCAAAGTCGCAACTAATGAAAAACTGTTTTTT	CATSSPKVATNEKLFF
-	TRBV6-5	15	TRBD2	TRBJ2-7	TGTGCCAGCAGCTGGGCGGGAGGGCCCTCCTACGAGCAGTACTTC	CASSWAGGPSYEQYF
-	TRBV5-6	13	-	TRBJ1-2	TGTGCCAGCAGCGCTCTTCCCTTCTATGGCTACACCTTC	CASSALPFYGYTF
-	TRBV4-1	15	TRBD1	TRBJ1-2	TGCGCCAGCAGCCAAGGGACAGGTACTAACTATGGCTACACCTTC	CASSQGTGTNYGYTF
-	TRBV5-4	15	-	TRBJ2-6	TGTGCCAGCAGCCCTCAAGACTCTGGGGCCAACGTCCTGACTTTC	CASSPQDSGANVLTF
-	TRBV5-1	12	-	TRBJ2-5	TGCGCCAGCAGAACTAGACAAGAGACCCAGTACTTC	CASRTRQETQYF
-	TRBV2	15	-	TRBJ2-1	TGTGCCAGCAGTCTGAGGGCGGTGTTCATGAATGAGCAGTTCTTC	CASSLRAVFMNEQFF
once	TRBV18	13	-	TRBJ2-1	TGTGCCAGCTCGTCGACTACATACAATGAGCAGTTCTTC	CASSSTTYNEQFF
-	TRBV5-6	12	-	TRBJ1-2	TGTGCCAGCAGCTTGACAGTCTATGGCTACACCTTC	CASSLTVYGYTF
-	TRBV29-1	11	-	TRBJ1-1	TGCAGCGTTAAGGTTAACACTGAAGCTTTCTTT	CSVKVNTEAFF
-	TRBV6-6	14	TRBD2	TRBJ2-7	TGTGCCAGCAGTTCGACTAGCGGGAGGAACGAGCAGTACTTC	CASSSTSGRNEQYF
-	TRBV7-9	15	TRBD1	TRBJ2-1	TGTGCCAGCAGCCCTCCGGGACAGGCTTACAATGAGCAGTTCTTC	CASSPPGQAYNEQFF
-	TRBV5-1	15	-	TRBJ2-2	TGCGCCAGCAGCCCCAGGACGGCGAACACCGGGGAGCTGTTTTTT	CASSPRTANTGELFF
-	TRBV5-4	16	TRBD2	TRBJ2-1	TGTGCCAGCAGCGGAACTAGCGGGACACACTTCAATGAGCAGTTCTTC	CASSGTSGTHFNEQFF
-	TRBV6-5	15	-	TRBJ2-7	TGTGCCAGCAGTAACGACAGCGAGACGTCCTACGAGCAGTACTTC	CASSNDSETSYEQYF
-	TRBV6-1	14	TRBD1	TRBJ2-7	TGTGCCAGCAGTGGCCGGACAGGGGGGTACGAGCAGTACTTC	CASSGRTGGYEQYF
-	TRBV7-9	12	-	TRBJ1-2	TGTGCCAGCAGCCCCCAAGGGGATGGCTACACCTTC	CASSPQGDGYTF
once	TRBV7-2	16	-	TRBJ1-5	TGTGCCAGCAGCTTGTATCAGGGGTCAACCCACCAGCCCCAGCATTTT	CASSLYQGSTHQPQHF
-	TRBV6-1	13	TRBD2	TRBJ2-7	TGTGCCAGCATCAGTAGCGGGTCCTACGAGCAGTACTTC	CASISSGSYEQYF
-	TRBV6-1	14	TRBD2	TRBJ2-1	TGTGCCAGCAGTGAAGATTGGTCGGGAGGTGAGCAGTTCTTC	CASSEDWSGGEQFF